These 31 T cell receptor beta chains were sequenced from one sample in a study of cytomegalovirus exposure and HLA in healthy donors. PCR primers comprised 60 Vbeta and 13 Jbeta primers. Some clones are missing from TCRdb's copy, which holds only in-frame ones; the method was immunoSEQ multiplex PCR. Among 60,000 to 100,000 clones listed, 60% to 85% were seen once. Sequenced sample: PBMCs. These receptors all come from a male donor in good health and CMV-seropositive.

The CDR3 nucleotides read TGTGCCAGCAGCCAATCTGAGTTAGCAGGGGGAGAAGAGACCCAGTACTTC. Protein sequence: CASSQSELAGGEETQYF. The chain joins TRBV16 to TRBJ2-5, with 7 bases lining up with TRBD1. Germline V lookup: CDR1 KGHSY, CDR2 FQNENV. V dropped 0 bases and J dropped 3; count of bases not matched to a gene: 10. The CDR3 sequence is 17 residues long.

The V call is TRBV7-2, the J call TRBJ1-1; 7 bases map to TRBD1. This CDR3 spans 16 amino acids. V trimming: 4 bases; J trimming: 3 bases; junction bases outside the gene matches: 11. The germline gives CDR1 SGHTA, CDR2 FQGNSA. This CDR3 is CASSYYYQGTDTEAFF. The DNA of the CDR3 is TGTGCCAGCAGCTACTACTACCAGGGGACAGACACTGAAGCTTTCTTT.

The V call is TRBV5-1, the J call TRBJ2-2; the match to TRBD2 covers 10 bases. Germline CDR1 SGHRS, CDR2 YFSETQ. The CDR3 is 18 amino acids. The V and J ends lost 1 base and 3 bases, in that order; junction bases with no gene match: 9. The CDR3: CASSLRSRLAGDTGELFF. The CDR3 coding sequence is TGCGCCAGCAGCTTGCGGTCCCGTCTAGCGGGAGACACCGGGGAGCTGTTTTTT.

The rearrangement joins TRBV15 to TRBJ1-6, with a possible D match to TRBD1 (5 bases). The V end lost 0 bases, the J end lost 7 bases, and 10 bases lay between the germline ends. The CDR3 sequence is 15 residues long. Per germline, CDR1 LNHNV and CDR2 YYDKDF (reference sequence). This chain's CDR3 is CATSRETAGNSPLHF. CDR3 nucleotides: TGTGCCACCAGCAGAGAGACAGCGGGGAATTCACCCCTCCACTTT.

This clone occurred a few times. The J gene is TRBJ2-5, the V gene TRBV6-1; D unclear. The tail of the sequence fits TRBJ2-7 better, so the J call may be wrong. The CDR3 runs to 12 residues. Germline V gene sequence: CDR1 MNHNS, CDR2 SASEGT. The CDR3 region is CASSEYTYEQYF. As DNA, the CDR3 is TGTGCCAGCAGTGAGTATACGTACGAGCAGTACTTC.

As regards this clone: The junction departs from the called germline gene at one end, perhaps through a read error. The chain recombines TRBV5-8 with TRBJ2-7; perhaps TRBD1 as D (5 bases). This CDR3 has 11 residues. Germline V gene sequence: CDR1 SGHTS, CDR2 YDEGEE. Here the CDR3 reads CTSSIQVYPYF. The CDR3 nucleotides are TGTACCAGCAGCATACAGGTTTATCCGTACTTC. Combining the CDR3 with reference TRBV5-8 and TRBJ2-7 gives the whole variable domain EAGVTQSPTHLIKTRGQQATLRCSPISGHTSVYWYQQALGLGLQFLLWYDEGEERNRGNFPPRFSGRQFPNYSSELNVNALELEDSALYLCTSSIQVYPYFGPGTRLTVT.

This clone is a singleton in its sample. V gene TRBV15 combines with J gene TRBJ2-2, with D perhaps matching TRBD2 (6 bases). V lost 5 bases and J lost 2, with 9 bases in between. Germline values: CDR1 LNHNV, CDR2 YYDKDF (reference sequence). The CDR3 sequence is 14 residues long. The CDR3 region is CATSPGTNTGELFF. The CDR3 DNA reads TGTGCCACCAGCCCCGGGACTAACACCGGGGAGCTGTTTTTT.

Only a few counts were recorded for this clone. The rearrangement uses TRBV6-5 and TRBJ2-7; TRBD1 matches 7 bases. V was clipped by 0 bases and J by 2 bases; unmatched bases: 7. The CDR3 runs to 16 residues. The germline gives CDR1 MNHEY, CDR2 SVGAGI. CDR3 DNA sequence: TGTGCCAGCAGTTACTCCCGGACAGGTAGCGCCTACGAGCAGTACTTC. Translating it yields CASSYSRTGSAYEQYF.

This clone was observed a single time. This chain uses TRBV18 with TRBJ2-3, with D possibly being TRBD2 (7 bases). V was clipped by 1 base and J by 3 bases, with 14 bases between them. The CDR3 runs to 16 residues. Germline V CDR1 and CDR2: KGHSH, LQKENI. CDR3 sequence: CASSPRGGGSTDTQYF. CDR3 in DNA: TGTGCCAGCTCACCACGGGGGGGCGGTTCGACAGATACGCAGTATTTT. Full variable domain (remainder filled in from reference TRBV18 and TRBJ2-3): NAGVMQNPRHLVRRRGQEARLRCSPMKGHSHVYWYRQLPEEGLKFMVYLQKENIIDESGMPKERFSAEFPKEGPSILRIQQVVRGDSAAYFCASSPRGGGSTDTQYFGPGTRLTVL.

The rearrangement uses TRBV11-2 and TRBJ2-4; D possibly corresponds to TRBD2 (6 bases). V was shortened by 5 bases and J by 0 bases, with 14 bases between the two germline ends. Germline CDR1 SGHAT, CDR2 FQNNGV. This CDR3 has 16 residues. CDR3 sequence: CASSDGGSLAKNIQYF. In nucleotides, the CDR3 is TGTGCCAGCAGCGACGGAGGGTCCCTAGCCAAAAACATTCAGTACTTC.

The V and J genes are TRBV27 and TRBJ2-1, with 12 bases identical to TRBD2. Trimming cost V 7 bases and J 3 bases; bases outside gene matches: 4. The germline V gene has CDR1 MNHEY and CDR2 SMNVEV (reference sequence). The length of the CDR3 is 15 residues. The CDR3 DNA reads TGTGCCAGCACCCGGACTAGCGGGGACTACAATGAGCAGTTCTTC. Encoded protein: CASTRTSGDYNEQFF.

Here the CDR3 reads CASSRGGSPAYEQYF. The DNA of the CDR3 is TGTGCCAGCAGCAGGGGGGGGTCGCCGGCCTACGAGCAGTACTTC. This chain links TRBV13 with TRBJ2-7, with D perhaps TRBD2 (7 bases). This CDR3 contains 15 residues. Germline CDR1 and CDR2: PRHDT and FYEKMQ (reference sequence). Trimming took 5 bases from V and 2 from J, leaving 16 bases between them.

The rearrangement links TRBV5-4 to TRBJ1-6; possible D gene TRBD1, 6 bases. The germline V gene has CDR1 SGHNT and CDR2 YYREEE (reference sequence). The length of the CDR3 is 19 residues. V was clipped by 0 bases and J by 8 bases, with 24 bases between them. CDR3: CASSLGNFGGPGDYSPLHF. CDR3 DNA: TGTGCCAGCAGCTTGGGGAATTTCGGGGGGCCGGGTGACTATTCACCCCTCCACTTT. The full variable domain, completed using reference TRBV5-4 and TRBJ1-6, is ETGVTQSPTHLIKTRGQQVTLRCSSQSGHNTVSWYQQALGQGPQFIFQYYREEENGRGNFPPRFSGLQFPNYSSELNVNALELDDSALYLCASSLGNFGGPGDYSPLHFGNGTRLTVT.

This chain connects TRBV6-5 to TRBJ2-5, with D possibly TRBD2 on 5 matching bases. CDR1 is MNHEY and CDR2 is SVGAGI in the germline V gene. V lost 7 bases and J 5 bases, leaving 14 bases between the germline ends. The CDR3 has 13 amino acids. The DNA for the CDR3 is TGTGCCAGCACCCTGGGAGCACTCGAGACCCAGTACTTC. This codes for CASTLGALETQYF.

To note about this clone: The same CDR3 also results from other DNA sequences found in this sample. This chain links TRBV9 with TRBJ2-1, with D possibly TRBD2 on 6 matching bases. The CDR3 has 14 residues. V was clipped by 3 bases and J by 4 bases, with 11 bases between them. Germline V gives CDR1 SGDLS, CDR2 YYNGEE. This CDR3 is CASSAMTSYNEQFF. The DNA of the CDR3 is TGTGCCAGCAGCGCCATGACTAGTTACAATGAGCAGTTCTTC.

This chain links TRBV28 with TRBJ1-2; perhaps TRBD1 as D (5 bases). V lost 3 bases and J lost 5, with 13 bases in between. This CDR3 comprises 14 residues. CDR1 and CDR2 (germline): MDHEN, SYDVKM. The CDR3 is CASSLGVGRYGYTF. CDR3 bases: TGTGCCAGCAGTTTGGGGGTTGGGAGGTATGGCTACACCTTC.

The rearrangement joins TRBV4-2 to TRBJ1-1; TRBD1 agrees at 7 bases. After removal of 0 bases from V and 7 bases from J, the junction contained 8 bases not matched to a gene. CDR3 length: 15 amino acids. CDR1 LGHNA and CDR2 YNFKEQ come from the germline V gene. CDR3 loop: CASSQDWFQGGEAFF. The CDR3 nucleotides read TGTGCCAGCAGCCAAGATTGGTTCCAGGGGGGTGAAGCTTTCTTT.

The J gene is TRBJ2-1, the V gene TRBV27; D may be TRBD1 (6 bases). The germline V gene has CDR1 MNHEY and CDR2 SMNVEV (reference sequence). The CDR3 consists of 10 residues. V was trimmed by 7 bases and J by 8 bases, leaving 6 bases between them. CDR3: CASKGDEQFF. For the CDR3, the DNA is TGTGCCAGCAAGGGGGATGAGCAGTTCTTC.

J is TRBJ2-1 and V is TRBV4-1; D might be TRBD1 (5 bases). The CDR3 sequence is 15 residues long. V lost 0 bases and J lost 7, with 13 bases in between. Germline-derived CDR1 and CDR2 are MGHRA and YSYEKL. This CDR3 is CASSQEGQGLNEQFF. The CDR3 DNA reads TGCGCCAGCAGCCAAGAAGGGCAGGGTCTAAATGAGCAGTTCTTC.

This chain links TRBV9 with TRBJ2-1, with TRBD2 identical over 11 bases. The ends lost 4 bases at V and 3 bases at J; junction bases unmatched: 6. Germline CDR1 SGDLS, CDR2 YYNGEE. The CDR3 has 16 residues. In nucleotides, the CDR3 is TGTGCCAGCAGCATAGGACTAGCGGGCTTCTACAATGAGCAGTTCTTC. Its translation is CASSIGLAGFYNEQFF. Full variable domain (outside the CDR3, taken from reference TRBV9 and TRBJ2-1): DSGVTQTPKHLITATGQRVTLRCSPRSGDLSVYWYQQSLDQGLQFLIQYYNGEERAKGNILERFSAQQFPDLHSELNLSSLELGDSALYFCASSIGLAGFYNEQFFGPGTRLTVL.

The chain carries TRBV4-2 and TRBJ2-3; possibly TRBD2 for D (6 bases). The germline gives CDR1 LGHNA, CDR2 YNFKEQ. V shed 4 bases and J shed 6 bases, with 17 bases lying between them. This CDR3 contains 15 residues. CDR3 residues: CASSLGTLGGDTQYF. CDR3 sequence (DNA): TGTGCCAGCAGCCTTGGAACCCTGGGAGGCGATACGCAGTATTTT.

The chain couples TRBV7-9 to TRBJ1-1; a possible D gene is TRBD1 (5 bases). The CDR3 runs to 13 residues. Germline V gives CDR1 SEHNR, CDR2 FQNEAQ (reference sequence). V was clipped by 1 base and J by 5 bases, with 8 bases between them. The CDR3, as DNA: TGTGCCAGCAGCTTAGAGGAGGGGACTGAAGCTTTCTTT. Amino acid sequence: CASSLEEGTEAFF.

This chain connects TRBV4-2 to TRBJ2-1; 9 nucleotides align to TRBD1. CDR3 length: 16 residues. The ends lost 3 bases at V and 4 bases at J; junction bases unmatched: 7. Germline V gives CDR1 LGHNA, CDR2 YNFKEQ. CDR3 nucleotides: TGTGCCAGCAGCCAGGCCCGAGGACAGGGGTACAATGAGCAGTTCTTC. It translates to CASSQARGQGYNEQFF.

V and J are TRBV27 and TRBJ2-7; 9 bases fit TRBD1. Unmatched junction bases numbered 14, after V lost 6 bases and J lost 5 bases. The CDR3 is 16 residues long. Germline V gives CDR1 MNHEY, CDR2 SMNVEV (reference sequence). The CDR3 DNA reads TGTGCCAGCAGACCGAGTGCGGGACAGGGTACCCACGAGCAGTACTTC. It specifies CASRPSAGQGTHEQYF.

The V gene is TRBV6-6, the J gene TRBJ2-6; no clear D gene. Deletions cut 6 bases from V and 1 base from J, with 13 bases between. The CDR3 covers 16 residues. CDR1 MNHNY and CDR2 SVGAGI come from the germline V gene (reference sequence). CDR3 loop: CASRTRDDSGANVLTF. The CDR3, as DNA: TGTGCCAGCAGGACTCGTGACGATTCTGGGGCCAACGTCCTGACTTTC.

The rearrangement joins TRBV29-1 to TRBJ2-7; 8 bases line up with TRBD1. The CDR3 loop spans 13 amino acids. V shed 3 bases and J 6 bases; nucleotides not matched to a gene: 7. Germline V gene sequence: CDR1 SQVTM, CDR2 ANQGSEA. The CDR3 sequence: CSVDRGRRGEQYF. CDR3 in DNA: TGCAGCGTTGACAGGGGGCGAAGAGGCGAGCAGTACTTC.

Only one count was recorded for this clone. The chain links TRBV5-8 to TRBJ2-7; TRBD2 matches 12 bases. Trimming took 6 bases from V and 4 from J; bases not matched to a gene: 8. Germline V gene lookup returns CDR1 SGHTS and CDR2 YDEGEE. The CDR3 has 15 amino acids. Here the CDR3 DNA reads TGTGCCAGCACCGCACTAGCGGGAGGACTTTACGAGCAGTACTTC. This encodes CASTALAGGLYEQYF.

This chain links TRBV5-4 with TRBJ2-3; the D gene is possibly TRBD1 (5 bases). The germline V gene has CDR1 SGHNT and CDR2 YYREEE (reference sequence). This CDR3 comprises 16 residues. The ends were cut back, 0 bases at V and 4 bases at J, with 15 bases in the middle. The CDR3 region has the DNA TGTGCCAGCAGCTTGGGGGGCCTGCTGGTCGCAGATACGCAGTATTTT. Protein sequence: CASSLGGLLVADTQYF.

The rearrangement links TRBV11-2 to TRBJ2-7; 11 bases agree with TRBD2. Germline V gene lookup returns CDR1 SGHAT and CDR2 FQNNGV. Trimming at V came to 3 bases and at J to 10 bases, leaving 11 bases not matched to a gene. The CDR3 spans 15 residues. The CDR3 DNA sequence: TGTGCCAGCAGCTTCGTACTAGCGGGAGTGGTGGCCCAGTACTTC. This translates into CASSFVLAGVVAQYF.

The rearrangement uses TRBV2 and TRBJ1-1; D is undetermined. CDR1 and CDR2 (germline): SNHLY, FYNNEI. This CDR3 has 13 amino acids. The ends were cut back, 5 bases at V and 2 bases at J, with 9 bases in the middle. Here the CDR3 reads CASSPEANTEAFF. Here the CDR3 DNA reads TGTGCCAGCAGTCCCGAAGCAAACACTGAAGCTTTCTTT.

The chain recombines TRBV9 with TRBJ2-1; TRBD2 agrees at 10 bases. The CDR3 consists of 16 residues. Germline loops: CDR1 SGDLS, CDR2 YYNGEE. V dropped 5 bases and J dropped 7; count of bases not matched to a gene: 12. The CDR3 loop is CASSRTGTSESNEQFF. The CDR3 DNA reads TGTGCCAGCAGTCGGACCGGGACTAGCGAGTCAAATGAGCAGTTCTTC.